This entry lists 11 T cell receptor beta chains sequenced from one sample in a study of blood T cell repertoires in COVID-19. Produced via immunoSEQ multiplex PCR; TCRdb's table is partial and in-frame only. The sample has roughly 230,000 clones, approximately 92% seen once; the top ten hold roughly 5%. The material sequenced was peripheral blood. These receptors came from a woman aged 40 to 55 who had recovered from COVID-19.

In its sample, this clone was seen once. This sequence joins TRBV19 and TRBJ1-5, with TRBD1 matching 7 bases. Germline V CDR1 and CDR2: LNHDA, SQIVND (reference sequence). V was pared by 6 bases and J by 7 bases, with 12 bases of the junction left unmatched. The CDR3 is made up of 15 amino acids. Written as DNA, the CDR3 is TGTGCCAGTAGGACCACGGACAGGATAAGGCAGCCCCAGCATTTT. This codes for CASRTTDRIRQPQHF. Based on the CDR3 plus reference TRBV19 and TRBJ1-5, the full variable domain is DGGITQSPKYLFRKEGQNVTLSCEQNLNHDAMYWYRQDPGQGLRLIYYSQIVNDFQKGDIAEGYSVSREKKESFPLTVTSAQKNPTAFYLCASRTTDRIRQPQHFGDGTRLSIL.

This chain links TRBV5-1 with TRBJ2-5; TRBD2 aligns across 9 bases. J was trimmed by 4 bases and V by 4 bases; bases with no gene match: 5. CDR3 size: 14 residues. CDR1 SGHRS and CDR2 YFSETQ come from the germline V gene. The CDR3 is CASSQGTSTETQYF. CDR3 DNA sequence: TGCGCCAGCAGCCAAGGGACTAGCACAGAGACCCAGTACTTC.

In DNA, the CDR3 is TGTGCCTGGAGTCAGGGGGTGGGGGAGACCCAGTACTTC. It codes for CAWSQGVGETQYF. This sequence joins TRBV30 and TRBJ2-5, with TRBD1 matching 7 bases. The CDR3 consists of 13 residues. The germline CDR1 and CDR2 sequences are GTSNPN and SVGIG (reference sequence). Trimming cost V 2 bases and J 5 bases; bases outside gene matches: 5.

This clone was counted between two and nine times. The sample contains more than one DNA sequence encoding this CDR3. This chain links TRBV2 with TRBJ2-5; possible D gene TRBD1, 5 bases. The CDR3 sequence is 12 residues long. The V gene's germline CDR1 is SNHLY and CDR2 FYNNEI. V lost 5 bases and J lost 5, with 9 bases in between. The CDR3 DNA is TGTGCCAGCAGTCAGGGCAGGGAGACCCAGTACTTC. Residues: CASSQGRETQYF.

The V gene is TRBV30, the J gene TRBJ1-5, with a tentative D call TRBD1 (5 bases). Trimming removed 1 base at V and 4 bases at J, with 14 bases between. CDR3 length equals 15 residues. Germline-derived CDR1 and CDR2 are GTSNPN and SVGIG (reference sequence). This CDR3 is CAWSAQGLYNQPQHF. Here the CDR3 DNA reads TGTGCCTGGAGTGCCCAGGGTTTATATAATCAGCCCCAGCATTTT. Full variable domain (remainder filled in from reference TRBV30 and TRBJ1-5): SQTIHQWPATLVQPVGSPLSLECTVEGTSNPNLYWYRQAAGRGLQLLFYSVGIGQISSEVPQNLSASRPQDRQFILSSKKLLLSDSGFYLCAWSAQGLYNQPQHFGDGTRLSIL.

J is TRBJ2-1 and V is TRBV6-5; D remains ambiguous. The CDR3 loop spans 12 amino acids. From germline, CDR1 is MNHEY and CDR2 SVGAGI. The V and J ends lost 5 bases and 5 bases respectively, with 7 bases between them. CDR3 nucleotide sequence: TGTGCCAGCAGTCGGTCCGACAATGAGCAGTTCTTC. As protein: CASSRSDNEQFF.

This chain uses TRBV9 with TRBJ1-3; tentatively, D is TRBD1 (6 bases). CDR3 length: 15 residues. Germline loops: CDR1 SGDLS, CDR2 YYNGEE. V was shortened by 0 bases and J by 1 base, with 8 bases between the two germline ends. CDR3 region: CASSVVGASGNTIYF. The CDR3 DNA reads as TGTGCCAGCAGCGTAGTGGGGGCATCTGGAAACACCATATATTTT.

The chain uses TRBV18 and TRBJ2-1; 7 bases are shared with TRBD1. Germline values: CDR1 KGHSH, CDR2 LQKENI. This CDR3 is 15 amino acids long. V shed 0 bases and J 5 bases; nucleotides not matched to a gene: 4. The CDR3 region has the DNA TGTGCCAGCTCACCACCTAACAGGGGCGACAATGAGCAGTTCTTC. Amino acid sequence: CASSPPNRGDNEQFF.

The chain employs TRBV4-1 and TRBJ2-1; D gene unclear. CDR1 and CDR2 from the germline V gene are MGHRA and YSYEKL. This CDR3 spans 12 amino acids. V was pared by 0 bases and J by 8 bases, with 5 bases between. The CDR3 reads CASSQEGDEQFF. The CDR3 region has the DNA TGCGCCAGCAGCCAAGAGGGCGATGAGCAGTTCTTC.

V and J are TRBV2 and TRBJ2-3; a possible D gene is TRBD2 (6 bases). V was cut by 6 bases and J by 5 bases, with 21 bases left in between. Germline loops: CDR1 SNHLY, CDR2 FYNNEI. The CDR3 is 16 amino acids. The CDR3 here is CASSPLLGGSQDTQYF. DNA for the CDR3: TGTGCCAGCAGCCCCCTCTTGGGAGGTTCTCAAGATACGCAGTATTTT.

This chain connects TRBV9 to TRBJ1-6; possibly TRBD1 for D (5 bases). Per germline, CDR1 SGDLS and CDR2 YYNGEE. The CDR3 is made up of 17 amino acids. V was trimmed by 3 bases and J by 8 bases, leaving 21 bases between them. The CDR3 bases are TGTGCCAGCAGCGCGGCCTCGGGGGGTTTTATTGATTCACCCCTCCACTTT. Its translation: CASSAASGGFIDSPLHF.